This T cell receptor beta chain derives from a study of blood T cell repertoires in COVID-19. The wider study: The origin of the acute and convalescent COVID-19 samples was the United States, Italy and Spain. T cells, B-cell-depleted T cells, or PBMCs supplied cDNA or gDNA.

Generated by immunoSEQ multiplex PCR, the TCRdb table keeps only in-frame clones and is missing some. The table has around 100,000 clones, about 88% seen once. The receptor comes from a middle-aged man with acute or convalescent COVID-19. Sequences were obtained from peripheral blood.

The DNA of the CDR3 is TGCGCCAGCAGCGCAATACAGGGGGGCAATCAGCCCCAGCATTTT. Protein: CASSAIQGGNQPQHF. The V and J genes are TRBV4-1 and TRBJ1-5; 8 positions match TRBD1. CDR1 MGHRA and CDR2 YSYEKL come from the germline V gene. This CDR3 has 15 residues. With 5 bases clipped from V and 2 bases from J, the junction kept 5 bases outside the gene matches.